The TCR beta chain under discussion was sequenced for a study of shared clonotypes between healthy human individuals. General observations from the study: The study found about 5% of naive CD4 clonotypes shared across several donors.

The CDR3 extends over 13 amino acids. CDR1 SGHRS and CDR2 YFSETQ come from the germline V gene. V dropped 5 bases and J dropped 4; count of bases not matched to a gene: 4. Remarks on this clone: Its antigen is unknown.

Per the authors' pipeline: Sequence data from immunoSEQ were junction-only and lacked quality scores; consequently, filtering differed. Repertoires were generated with immunoSEQ multiplex PCR, while TCRdb's copy carries only in-frame clones and drops some. V and J calls and clone size are as listed in that table; D and trimming were resolved from the DNA. The sample shows about 2.3 million clones, 85% to 95% of them seen only once. The sample was naive CD4+ T cells from PBMCs. Documented subset: CD45RA+ positively selected. This clonotype was obtained from a man younger than 35 in good health. Some clones in this sample may be carry-over from other donors' samples. The V and J genes are TRBV5-1 and TRBJ2-5; TRBD1 matches at 8 bases. In DNA form, the CDR3 reads TGCGCCAGCAGGAGGACAGGGAGAGAGACCCAGTACTTC. Translating gives CASRRTGRETQYF.